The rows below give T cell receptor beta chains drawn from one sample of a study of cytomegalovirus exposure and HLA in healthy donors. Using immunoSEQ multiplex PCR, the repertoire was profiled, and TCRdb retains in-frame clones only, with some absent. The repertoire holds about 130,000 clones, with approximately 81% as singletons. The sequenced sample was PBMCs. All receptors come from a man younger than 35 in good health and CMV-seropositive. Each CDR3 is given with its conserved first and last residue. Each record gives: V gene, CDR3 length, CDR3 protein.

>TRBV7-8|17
CASSPSVGFGSGNTIYF
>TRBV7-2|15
CASERDRGGGYEQFF
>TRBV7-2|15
CASKRLAGVTGELFF
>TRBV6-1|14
CASSQLRGDTEAFF
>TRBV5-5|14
CASSPRSSGDEAFF
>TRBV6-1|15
CASSVTGPRTDTQYF
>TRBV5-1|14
CASSVFQGNTEAFF
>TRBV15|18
CATSRTAGQGDLDYGYTF
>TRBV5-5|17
CASSSQNDGGRTGELFF
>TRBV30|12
CAWIRGHTEAFF
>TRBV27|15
CASSLLSQGFQKLFF
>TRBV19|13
CASTGLSNQPQHF
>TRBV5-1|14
CASSLGGAGNEQFF
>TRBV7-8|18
CASSLISSGTGSTGELFF
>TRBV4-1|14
CASSQTDRGHEQYF
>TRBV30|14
CAWSGTGVKETQYF
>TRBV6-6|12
CASKETPQPQHF
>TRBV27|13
CASSPTRGTEQFF
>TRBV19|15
CASSMRRNSYNEQFF
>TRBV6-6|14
CASRLQGLNTEAFF
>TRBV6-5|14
CASSRGQSSYEQYF